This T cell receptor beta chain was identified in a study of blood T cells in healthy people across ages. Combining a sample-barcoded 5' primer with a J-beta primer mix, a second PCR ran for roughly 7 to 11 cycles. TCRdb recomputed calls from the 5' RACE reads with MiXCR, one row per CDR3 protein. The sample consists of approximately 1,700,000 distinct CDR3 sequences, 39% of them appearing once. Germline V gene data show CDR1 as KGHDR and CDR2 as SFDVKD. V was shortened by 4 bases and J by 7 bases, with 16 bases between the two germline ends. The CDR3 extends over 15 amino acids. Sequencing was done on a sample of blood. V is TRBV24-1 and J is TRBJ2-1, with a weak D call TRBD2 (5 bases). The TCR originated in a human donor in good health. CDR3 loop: CATSDAGPILNEQFF. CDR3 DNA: TGTGCCACCAGTGACGCGGGCCCAATCCTGAATGAGCAGTTCTTC.